This is a list of T cell receptor beta chains from one sample in a study of CD8 T cells in Susac syndrome. TCRdb passed the immunoSEQ multiplex PCR reads through MiXCR, listing each CDR3 protein once. The table has about 300,000 distinct CDR3 sequences, 70% to 90% seen once. The source material was CD8+ T cells from PBMCs. The receptors derive from a human donor with multiple sclerosis. Both conserved end residues are part of each CDR3. Each record gives: clone size, V gene, D gene, J gene, CDR3 DNA, CDR3 protein. The D gene is left open where the match is weak. Some rows mark clone size as missing; the rest say once, few, many or name a class of expanded clone.

abundance: .
v_gene: TRBV29-1
d_gene: .
j_gene: TRBJ2-2
CDR3nt: TGCAGCGCCCCCAGGACCGCCACCGGGGAGCTGTTTTTT
CDR3aa: CSAPRTATGELFF

abundance: .
v_gene: TRBV13
d_gene: .
j_gene: TRBJ2-1
CDR3nt: TGTGCCAGCAGCTTATATAGGTTGGATGAGCAGTTCTTC
CDR3aa: CASSLYRLDEQFF

abundance: .
v_gene: TRBV27
d_gene: TRBD1
j_gene: TRBJ1-4
CDR3nt: TGTGCCAGCAGTACACAGGGGGGCCCTAATGAAAAACTGTTTTTT
CDR3aa: CASSTQGGPNEKLFF

abundance: .
v_gene: TRBV4-3
d_gene: TRBD2
j_gene: TRBJ2-1
CDR3nt: TGCGCCAGCAGCCTCCGGACTAGCGGGGGAAATGAGCAGTTCTTC
CDR3aa: CASSLRTSGGNEQFF

abundance: .
v_gene: TRBV7-9
d_gene: .
j_gene: TRBJ1-1
CDR3nt: TGTGCCAGTGCTCAGGACAACACTGAAGCTTTCTTT
CDR3aa: CASAQDNTEAFF

abundance: .
v_gene: TRBV10-3
d_gene: .
j_gene: TRBJ1-1
CDR3nt: TGTGCCGCCCGGTGGAACACTGAAGCTTTCTTT
CDR3aa: CAARWNTEAFF

abundance: .
v_gene: TRBV28
d_gene: .
j_gene: TRBJ2-7
CDR3nt: TGTGCCAGCAGCCCGTTGGTAGCTCTCGTGGACTACGAGCAGTACTTC
CDR3aa: CASSPLVALVDYEQYF

abundance: .
v_gene: TRBV21-1
d_gene: .
j_gene: TRBJ1-3
CDR3nt: TGTGCCACCGAGGCCAGGGGTTCCTCTGGAAACACCATATATTTT
CDR3aa: CATEARGSSGNTIYF

abundance: .
v_gene: TRBV7-9
d_gene: .
j_gene: TRBJ2-7
CDR3nt: TGTGCCAGCAGCTTAGAGGGGGGGTCCTACGAGCAGTACTTC
CDR3aa: CASSLEGGSYEQYF

abundance: .
v_gene: TRBV4-2
d_gene: TRBD1
j_gene: TRBJ2-7
CDR3nt: TGTGCCAGCAGCCAAGCGGCCCAGGGGGCGGGGATCTTCGAGCAGTACTTC
CDR3aa: CASSQAAQGAGIFEQYF

abundance: once
v_gene: TRBV6-2/TRBV6-3
d_gene: TRBD2
j_gene: TRBJ2-3
CDR3nt: TGTGCCAGCAGTTGGACTAGGGAAGCGAATACAGATACGCAGTATTTT
CDR3aa: CASSWTREANTDTQYF

abundance: .
v_gene: TRBV3-1
d_gene: .
j_gene: TRBJ1-2
CDR3nt: TGTGCCAGCAGCCGAGTCTCTTGGGACGGCATAAGGGTCAATGGCTACACCTTC
CDR3aa: CASSRVSWDGIRVNGYTF

abundance: .
v_gene: TRBV29-1
d_gene: TRBD2
j_gene: TRBJ2-3
CDR3nt: TGCAGCGTTGAAGATGAAGGACTAGCGGGAACAGATACGCAGTATTTT
CDR3aa: CSVEDEGLAGTDTQYF

abundance: .
v_gene: TRBV29-1
d_gene: TRBD2
j_gene: TRBJ2-1
CDR3nt: TGCAGCGTTGAGGTCAGCGGACTAGCGGGTGAGCAGTTCTTC
CDR3aa: CSVEVSGLAGEQFF

abundance: .
v_gene: TRBV6-5
d_gene: .
j_gene: TRBJ1-5
CDR3nt: TGTGCCAGCAGTTACGGACGGAATAGCAATCAGCCCCAGCATTTT
CDR3aa: CASSYGRNSNQPQHF

abundance: .
v_gene: TRBV28
d_gene: .
j_gene: TRBJ2-7
CDR3nt: TGTGCCAGCAGTTACAGTTACGTAGCCTACGAGCAGTACTTC
CDR3aa: CASSYSYVAYEQYF

abundance: .
v_gene: TRBV7-6
d_gene: TRBD2
j_gene: TRBJ2-1
CDR3nt: TGTGCCAGCAGCTTAGGGACTAGCGGGAGTCCGATTGAGCAGTTCTTC
CDR3aa: CASSLGTSGSPIEQFF

abundance: .
v_gene: TRBV9
d_gene: TRBD1
j_gene: TRBJ1-1
CDR3nt: TGTGCCAGCAGCGTACAGGGGGCGCATATTGAAGTTTTCTTT
CDR3aa: CASSVQGAHIEVFF

abundance: .
v_gene: TRBV7-8
d_gene: .
j_gene: TRBJ2-7
CDR3nt: TGTGCCAGCAGCTTAGACAGGGCCGCCGAGCAGTACTTC
CDR3aa: CASSLDRAAEQYF

abundance: .
v_gene: TRBV27
d_gene: .
j_gene: TRBJ2-1
CDR3nt: TGTGCCAGCAGTTCACAGGGTTTCGGCTCCTACAATGAGCAGTTCTTC
CDR3aa: CASSSQGFGSYNEQFF

abundance: few
v_gene: TRBV25-1
d_gene: TRBD2
j_gene: TRBJ2-7
CDR3nt: TGTGCCAGCAGTGATTCCCTTAGCGGGAGCCCCTACGAGCAGTACTTC
CDR3aa: CASSDSLSGSPYEQYF

abundance: .
v_gene: TRBV6-2/TRBV6-3
d_gene: TRBD2
j_gene: TRBJ2-5
CDR3nt: TGTGCCAGCAGTTACTCGATGACTAGCGGGATGGAGACCCAGTACTTC
CDR3aa: CASSYSMTSGMETQYF

abundance: .
v_gene: TRBV6-2/TRBV6-3
d_gene: .
j_gene: TRBJ2-5
CDR3nt: TGTGCCAGCAGTTACTCTTACGGGGCCCAGTACTTC
CDR3aa: CASSYSYGAQYF

abundance: .
v_gene: TRBV20-1
d_gene: .
j_gene: TRBJ1-2
CDR3nt: TGCAGTGCTAGTCAAGTCGGGGTCCTTCTGGACTATGGCTACACCTTC
CDR3aa: CSASQVGVLLDYGYTF

abundance: once
v_gene: TRBV28
d_gene: TRBD1
j_gene: TRBJ1-5
CDR3nt: TGTGCCAGCAGTTTGGAGGACAGGGCGGACAATCAGCCCCAGCATTTT
CDR3aa: CASSLEDRADNQPQHF

abundance: .
v_gene: TRBV6-1
d_gene: TRBD1
j_gene: TRBJ2-7
CDR3nt: TGTGCCAGCAGTCGCGTAAAGGGACAGGCCCCCTACGAGCAGTACTTC
CDR3aa: CASSRVKGQAPYEQYF

abundance: .
v_gene: TRBV20-1
d_gene: .
j_gene: TRBJ2-7
CDR3nt: TGCAGTGGTTCAGAGGGCGGGACCTACGAGCAGTACTTC
CDR3aa: CSGSEGGTYEQYF

abundance: .
v_gene: TRBV29-1
d_gene: .
j_gene: TRBJ1-3
CDR3nt: TGCAGCGTTGGGACAGCACCAAACACCATATATTTT
CDR3aa: CSVGTAPNTIYF

abundance: once
v_gene: TRBV5-6
d_gene: .
j_gene: TRBJ1-5
CDR3nt: TGTGCCAGCAGCTACAACAATCAGCCCCAGCATTTT
CDR3aa: CASSYNNQPQHF